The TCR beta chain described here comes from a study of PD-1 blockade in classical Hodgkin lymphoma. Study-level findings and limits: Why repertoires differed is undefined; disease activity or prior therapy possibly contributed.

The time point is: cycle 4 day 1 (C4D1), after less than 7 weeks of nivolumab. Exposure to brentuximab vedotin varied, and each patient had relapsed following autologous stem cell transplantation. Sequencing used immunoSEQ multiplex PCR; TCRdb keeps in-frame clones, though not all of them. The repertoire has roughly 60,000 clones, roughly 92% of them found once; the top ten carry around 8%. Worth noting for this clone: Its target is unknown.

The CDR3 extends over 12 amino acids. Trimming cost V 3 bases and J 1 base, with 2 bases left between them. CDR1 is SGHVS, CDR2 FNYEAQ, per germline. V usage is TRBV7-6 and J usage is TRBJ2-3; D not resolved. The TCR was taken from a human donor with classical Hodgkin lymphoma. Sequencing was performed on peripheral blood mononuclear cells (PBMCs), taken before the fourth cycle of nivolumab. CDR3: CASSFRTDTQYF. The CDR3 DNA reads TGTGCCAGCAGCTTTCGCACAGATACGCAGTATTTT. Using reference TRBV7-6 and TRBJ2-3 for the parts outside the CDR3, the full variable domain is GAGVSQSPRYKVTKRGQDVALRCDPISGHVSLYWYRQALGQGPEFLTYFNYEAQQDKSGLPNDRFSAERPEGSISTLTIQRTEQRDSAMYRCASSFRTDTQYFGPGTRLTVL.